Reported below is one T cell receptor (beta chain). Its target is not known. This sample stems from a study of T cell repertoires in cytomegalovirus infection. The CDR3 contains 14 residues. The V and J ends lost 3 bases and 0 bases respectively, with 8 bases between them. CDR1 KGHSH and CDR2 LQKENI come from the germline V gene. Using its own MiXCR run on the reads, TCRdb lists one record per CDR3 protein. Of under 120,000 distinct CDR3 sequences in the sample, about 40% are singletons; the top ten hold less than 80%. The input for sequencing was CD8+ T cells from cultured PBMCs, taken from culture after CMV antigen stimulation. The receptor's source is a human donor in good health (CMV status not recorded). Some clones in this sample may be carry-over from other donors' samples. The chain uses TRBV18 and TRBJ1-1; D ambiguous. Here the CDR3 reads CASSPVRLNTEAFF. In DNA form, the CDR3 reads TGTGCCAGCTCACCTGTCCGCCTGAACACTGAAGCTTTCTTT.